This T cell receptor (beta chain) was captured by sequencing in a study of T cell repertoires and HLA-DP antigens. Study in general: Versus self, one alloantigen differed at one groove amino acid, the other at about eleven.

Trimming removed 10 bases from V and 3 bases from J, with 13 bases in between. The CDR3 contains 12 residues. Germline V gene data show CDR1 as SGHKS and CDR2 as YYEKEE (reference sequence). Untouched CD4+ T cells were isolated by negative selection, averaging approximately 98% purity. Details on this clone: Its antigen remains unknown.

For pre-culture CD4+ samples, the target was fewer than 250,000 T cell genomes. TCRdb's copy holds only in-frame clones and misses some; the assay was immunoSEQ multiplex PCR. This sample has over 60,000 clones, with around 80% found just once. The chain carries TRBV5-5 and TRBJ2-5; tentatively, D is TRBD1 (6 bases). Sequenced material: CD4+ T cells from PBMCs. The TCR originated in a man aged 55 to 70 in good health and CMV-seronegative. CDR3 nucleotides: TGTGCCTCCAGGGGAGTGGAAGAGACCCAGTACTTC. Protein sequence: CASRGVEETQYF.